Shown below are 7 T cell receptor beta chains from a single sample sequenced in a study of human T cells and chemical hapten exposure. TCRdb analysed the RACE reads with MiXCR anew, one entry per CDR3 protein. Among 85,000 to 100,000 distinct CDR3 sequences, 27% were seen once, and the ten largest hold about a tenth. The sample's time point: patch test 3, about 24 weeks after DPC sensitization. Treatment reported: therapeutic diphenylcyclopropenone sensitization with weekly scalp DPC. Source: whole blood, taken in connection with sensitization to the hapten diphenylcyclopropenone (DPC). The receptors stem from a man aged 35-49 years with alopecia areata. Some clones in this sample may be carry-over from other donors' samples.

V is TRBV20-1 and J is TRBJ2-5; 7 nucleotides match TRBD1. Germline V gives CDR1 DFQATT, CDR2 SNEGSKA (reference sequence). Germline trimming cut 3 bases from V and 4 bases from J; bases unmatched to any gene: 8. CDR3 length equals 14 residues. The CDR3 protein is CSASKQGCGETQYF. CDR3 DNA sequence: TGCAGTGCTAGTAAACAGGGGTGTGGAGAGACCCAGTACTTC.

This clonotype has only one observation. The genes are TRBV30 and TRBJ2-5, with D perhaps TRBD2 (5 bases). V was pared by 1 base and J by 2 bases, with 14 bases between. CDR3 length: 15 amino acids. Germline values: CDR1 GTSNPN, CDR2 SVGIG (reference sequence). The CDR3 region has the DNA TGTGCCTGGAGTGCTACCTTGGGGAGACAAGAGACCCAGTACTTC. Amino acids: CAWSATLGRQETQYF.

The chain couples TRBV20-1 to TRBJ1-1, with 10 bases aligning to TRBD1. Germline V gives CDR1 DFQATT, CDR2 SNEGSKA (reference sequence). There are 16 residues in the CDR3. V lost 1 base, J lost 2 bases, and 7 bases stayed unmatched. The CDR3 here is CSARGLDRGRNTEAFF. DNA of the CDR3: TGCAGTGCTAGAGGGCTAGACAGGGGGCGAAACACTGAAGCTTTCTTT.

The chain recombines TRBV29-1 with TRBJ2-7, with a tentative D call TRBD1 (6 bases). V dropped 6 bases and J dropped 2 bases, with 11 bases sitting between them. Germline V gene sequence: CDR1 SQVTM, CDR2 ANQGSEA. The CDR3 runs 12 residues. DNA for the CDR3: TGCAGCGTATGGACAGAGGCCTACGAGCAGTACTTC. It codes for CSVWTEAYEQYF.

CDR3 nucleotide sequence: TGTGCCAGCACCCGGGACAGCTCCTACAATGAGCAGTTCTTC. Translation gives CASTRDSSYNEQFF. This chain links TRBV12-3 or TRBV12-4 with TRBJ2-1, with 7 bases lining up with TRBD1. The CDR3 length is 14 residues. V was clipped by 7 bases and J by 0 bases; unmatched bases: 3.

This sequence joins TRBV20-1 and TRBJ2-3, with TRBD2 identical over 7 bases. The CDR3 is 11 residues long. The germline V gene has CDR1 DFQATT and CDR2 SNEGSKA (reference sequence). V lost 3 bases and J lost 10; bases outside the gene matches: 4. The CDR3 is CSASAGEAQYF. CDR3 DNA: TGCAGTGCTAGCGCGGGAGAGGCGCAGTATTTT.

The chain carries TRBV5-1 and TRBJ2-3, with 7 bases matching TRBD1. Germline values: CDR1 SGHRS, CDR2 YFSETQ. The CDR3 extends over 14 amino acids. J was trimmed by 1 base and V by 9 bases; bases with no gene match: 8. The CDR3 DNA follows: TGCGCCATCTCCGGGACAGTTGGCACAGATACGCAGTATTTT. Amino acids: CAISGTVGTDTQYF. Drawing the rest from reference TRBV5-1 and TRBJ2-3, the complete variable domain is KAGVTQTPRYLIKTRGQQVTLSCSPISGHRSVSWYQQTPGQGLQFLFEYFSETQRNKGNFPGRFSGRQFSNSRSEMNVSTLELGDSALYLCAISGTVGTDTQYFGPGTRLTVL.